This is a list of T cell receptor beta chains from one sample in a study of cytomegalovirus exposure and HLA in healthy donors. Produced via immunoSEQ multiplex PCR; TCRdb's table is partial and in-frame only. The data show approximately 150,000 clones, around nine tenths seen once. The sequenced sample was PBMCs. The receptors were gathered from a woman aged 30 to 39 in good health and CMV-seronegative. Both conserved end residues are part of each CDR3. The order of the fields is CDR3 DNA, CDR3 protein, D gene, V gene, clone size, J gene. A D gene is named only where the DNA matches it firmly. Only some rows state a clone size, as once, few, many or a class for expanded clones.

TGTGCCAGCAACAGCGGACAGTTGGGCTATGGCTACACCTTC CASNSGQLGYGYTF - TRBV7-9 - TRBJ1-2
TGTGCCAGCACCATGACAGGGCGCGCTAATGAAAAACTGTTTTTT CASTMTGRANEKLFF TRBD1 TRBV6-6 - TRBJ1-4
TGTGCCAGCAGAAAACAGGGAAACAATGAGCAGTTCTTC CASRKQGNNEQFF - TRBV6-1 - TRBJ2-1
TGTGCCACCTCAGGTTCGGCTGGAAACACCATATATTTT CATSGSAGNTIYF - TRBV19 - TRBJ1-3
TGTGCCAGCAGAGCAGGGGGCGACGAGCAGTACTTC CASRAGGDEQYF TRBD1 TRBV6-1 - TRBJ2-7
TGTGCCAGCAGTGTAAAGTGGTGGACAGGGGATGTGGGGACTAGCTACGAGCAGTACTTC CASSVKWWTGDVGTSYEQYF - TRBV6-1 - TRBJ2-7
TGCGCCAGCAGCCACCCCGAGGGTCCAGATACGCAGTATTTT CASSHPEGPDTQYF - TRBV4-1 - TRBJ2-3
TGTGCCAGCAGCGAGGACAGGAGGAATGAAAAACTGTTTTTT CASSEDRRNEKLFF TRBD1 TRBV9 - TRBJ1-4
TGTGCCAGCAGTCCCGGGACAGACGGAAACACCATATATTTT CASSPGTDGNTIYF TRBD1 TRBV6-6 - TRBJ1-3
TGCAGTGCAATACAGGGTTACATTCAGTACTTC CSAIQGYIQYF - TRBV20-1 - TRBJ2-4
TGTGCCAGCAGCTTAGCGGGACTAGGGGAGGATACGCAGTATTTT CASSLAGLGEDTQYF TRBD2 TRBV7-2 - TRBJ2-3
TGTGCCAGCAGTGAACCTTTTCCAGATACGCAGTATTTT CASSEPFPDTQYF - TRBV2 - TRBJ2-3
TGTGCCAGCAGTGAGCGGGGGTTGGGGAAGGAGACCCAGTACTTC CASSERGLGKETQYF TRBD2 TRBV6-6 - TRBJ2-5
TGTGCCAGCAGCTTAACAGCGGGGGGGTACAATGAGCAGTTCTTC CASSLTAGGYNEQFF TRBD2 TRBV13 - TRBJ2-1
TGTGCCAGCAGCTTACTGGCAGGACTCGATGAGCAGTTCTTC CASSLLAGLDEQFF - TRBV7-6 - TRBJ2-1
TGTGCCAGCAGTCTACGACAGGGCTCTTCGGAAAAACTGTTTTTT CASSLRQGSSEKLFF TRBD1 TRBV6-5 - TRBJ1-4
TGTGCCACCACGAGGGTTGATGAAGCTTTCTTT CATTRVDEAFF - TRBV25-1 - TRBJ1-1
TGCGCCAGCAGCCAGTCTGGGACTAGCGGATACAATGAGCAGTTCTTC CASSQSGTSGYNEQFF TRBD2 TRBV4-1 - TRBJ2-1
TGTGCCAGCAGCTTAGCGGCCCCGGCTAGCGGGGTACATGAGCAGTACTTC CASSLAAPASGVHEQYF TRBD2 TRBV7-8 - TRBJ2-7
TGTGCCAGCAGCCCCCTTGCGAGCGGGGGTATCTACGAGCAGTACTTC CASSPLASGGIYEQYF TRBD2 TRBV5-6 - TRBJ2-7
TGTGCCAGCAGTTACACAGGGAGCTCCTACGAGCAGTACTTC CASSYTGSSYEQYF - TRBV6-6 - TRBJ2-7
TGTGCCAGCAGCCGGGTGGGCACTGAAGCTTTCTTT CASSRVGTEAFF - TRBV7-2 - TRBJ1-1
TGTGCCAGCAGCGGGACAGGGAACCTCTTCGGCTACACCTTC CASSGTGNLFGYTF TRBD1 TRBV9 - TRBJ1-2
TGTGCCAGCAGTATACAGGGTCACGAGCAGTACTTC CASSIQGHEQYF - TRBV6-6 - TRBJ2-7
TGTGCCAGCAGCGTAGACTCGGGTTCACCCCTCCACTTT CASSVDSGSPLHF - TRBV9 - TRBJ1-6
TGTGCCAGCGTGGTGGCGGGGGGGCCCTCCAATGAGCAGTTCTTC CASVVAGGPSNEQFF TRBD2 TRBV6-1 - TRBJ2-1
TGTGCCAGCAGTTACTACAGGGGGAAGCCCCAGCATTTT CASSYYRGKPQHF TRBD1 TRBV6-5 - TRBJ1-5
TGTGCCAGTAGTCCCGTGACAGGGCTCCACAATGAGCAGTTCTTC CASSPVTGLHNEQFF TRBD1 TRBV19 - TRBJ2-1
TGTGCCAGCAGCCAAGATCTTCGGGACAGTCCAGGGTACGAGCAGTACTTC CASSQDLRDSPGYEQYF TRBD1 TRBV4-2 - TRBJ2-7
TGTGCCAGCAGTTACCCGCTCAGGGAGACCCAGTACTTC CASSYPLRETQYF - TRBV6-6 - TRBJ2-5
TGTGCCACCAGCAGAGATTTAGGAGACTATCAGCCCCAGCATTTT CATSRDLGDYQPQHF - TRBV15 - TRBJ1-5
TGTGCCAGTAGTCTCACTAGCGGGGGGCTCAATACGCAGTATTTT CASSLTSGGLNTQYF TRBD2 TRBV19 - TRBJ2-3
TGTGCCAGCAGCTTGGGGCAGGGGGCAAACTATGGCTACACCTTC CASSLGQGANYGYTF TRBD1 TRBV7-9 - TRBJ1-2
TGTGCCAGCAGCTTAGATTGGACGGGAACCTACGAGCAGTACTTC CASSLDWTGTYEQYF - TRBV7-9 - TRBJ2-7
TGCGCCAGCAGCCATTTAGCGGGGGCCGGGAACAATGAGCAGTTCTTC CASSHLAGAGNNEQFF TRBD2 TRBV4-1 - TRBJ2-1
TGTGCCAGCAGCCAAAGACTAGCGGGGAGGCGGGAGTCAGATACGCAGTATTTT CASSQRLAGRRESDTQYF TRBD2 TRBV4-2 - TRBJ2-3
TGCAGTGGTAGGGGCCAAGGTGGGGCTTTCTTT CSGRGQGGAFF - TRBV20-1 - TRBJ1-1
TGTGCCATCAGTTCCGAGGGACAGGTTACCGGGGAGCTGTTTTTT CAISSEGQVTGELFF TRBD1 TRBV10-3 few TRBJ2-2